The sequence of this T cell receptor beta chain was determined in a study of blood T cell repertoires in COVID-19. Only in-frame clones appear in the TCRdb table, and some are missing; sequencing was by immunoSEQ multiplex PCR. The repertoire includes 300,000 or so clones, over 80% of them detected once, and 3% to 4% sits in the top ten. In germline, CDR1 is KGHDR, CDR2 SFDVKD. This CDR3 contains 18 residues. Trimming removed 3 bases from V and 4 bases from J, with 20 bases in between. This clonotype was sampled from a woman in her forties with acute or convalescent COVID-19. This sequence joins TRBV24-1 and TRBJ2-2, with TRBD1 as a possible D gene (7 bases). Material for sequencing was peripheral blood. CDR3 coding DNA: TGTGCCACCAGTGATCCACTGAGACAGGGAGCGGGCACCGGGGAGCTGTTTTTT. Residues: CATSDPLRQGAGTGELFF.